This is a list of T cell receptor delta chains from one sample in a study of human gamma delta and Vdelta1 T cells. No antigen has been assigned to these receptors. TCRdb reanalysed the PCR reads with CATT. The sample has about 6,400 delta-chain clones, around two fifths seen once. The source material was Vdelta1 gamma-delta T cells from blood grown in culture (DOT cells). These receptors were taken from a human donor in good health. Both conserved end residues are part of each CDR3. The D gene is left open where the match is weak. For some rows the clone size is stated as once, few or many, or as a class when expanded; others skip it.

v_call	d_call	j_call	clone_size	cdr3_aa	cdr3_nt
TRDV1	TRDD3	TRDJ1	-	CALDLNTGGYLKSTDKLIF	TGTGCTCTTGACCTTAATACCGGGGGATACCTAAAGAGCACCGATAAACTCATCTTT
TRDV1	-	TRDJ1	once	CALGELFSATDKLIF	TGTGCTCTTGGGGAGCTCTTTTCCGCGACGGATAAACTCATCTTT
TRDV1	TRDD3	TRDJ1	-	CALGELVTSSTTITGDKKLIF	TGTGCTCTTGGGGAACTGGTTACCTCCTCCACTACGATTACTGGGGATAAAAAACTCATCTTT
TRDV1	TRDD3	TRDJ2	-	CALGEVSSHPWGILTAQLFF	TGTGCTCTTGGGGAAGTTTCCTCTCACCCCTGGGGGATACTGACAGCACAACTCTTCTTT
TRDV1	-	TRDJ1	-	CALGELGQRPYTDKLIF	TGTGCTCTTGGGGAACTCGGGCAGAGACCGTACACCGATAAACTCATCTTT
TRDV1	TRDD3	TRDJ1	-	CALGDFFPLGDTQSHTDKLIF	TGTGCTCTTGGGGACTTCTTTCCGTTGGGGGATACTCAGTCCCACACCGATAAACTCATCTTT
TRDV1	TRDD3	TRDJ1	-	CALGEVPSAGGRIVRYTDKLIF	TGTGCTCTTGGGGAAGTACCTTCTGCTGGGGGACGGATTGTACGGTACACCGATAAACTCATCTTT
TRDV1	-	TRDJ1	-	CALGPPRGTTDKLIF	TGTGCTCTTGGGCCCCCCAGGGGGACAACCGATAAACTCATCTTT
TRDV1	-	TRDJ1	few	CALSFLHAGGYFPDKLIF	TGTGCCCTATCCTTCCTACATGCTGGGGGATATTTTCCTGATAAACTCATCTTT
TRAV29/DV5	TRDD3	TRDJ1	-	CAASARRIERTGGHVTDKLIF	TGTGCAGCAAGCGCGAGGCGAATTGAGAGGACTGGGGGACACGTTACCGATAAACTCATCTTT
TRDV1	-	TRDJ1	-	CALGEPGAWPPYTDKLIF	TGTGCTCTTGGGGAACCTGGGGCATGGCCCCCGTACACCGATAAACTCATCTTT
TRDV1	-	TRDJ1	-	CALGDPFPKTSDKLIF	TGTGCTCTTGGGGACCCATTTCCTAAAACCTCCGATAAACTCATCTTT
TRDV1	-	TRDJ1	once	CALGFPFVLLGNPSYDSPRGPALGDTPDKLIF	-
TRAV29/DV5	TRDD3	TRDJ1	-	CAASDGPKVGYRIEYTDKLIF	TGTGCAGCAAGCGACGGTCCTAAGGTGGGATACAGAATAGAGTACACCGATAAACTCATCTTT